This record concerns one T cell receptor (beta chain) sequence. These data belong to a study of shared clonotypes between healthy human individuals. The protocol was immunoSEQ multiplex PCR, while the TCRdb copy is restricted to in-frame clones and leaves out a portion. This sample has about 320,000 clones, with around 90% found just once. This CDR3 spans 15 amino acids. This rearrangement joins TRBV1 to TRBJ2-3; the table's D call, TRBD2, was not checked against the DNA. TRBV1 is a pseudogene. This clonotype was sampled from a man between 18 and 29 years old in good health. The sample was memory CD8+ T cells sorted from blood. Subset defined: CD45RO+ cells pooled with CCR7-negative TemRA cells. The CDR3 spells CTSSHVHSSTDTQYF. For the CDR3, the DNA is TGCACCAGCAGCCACGTCCATAGTAGCACAGATACGCAGTATTTT.